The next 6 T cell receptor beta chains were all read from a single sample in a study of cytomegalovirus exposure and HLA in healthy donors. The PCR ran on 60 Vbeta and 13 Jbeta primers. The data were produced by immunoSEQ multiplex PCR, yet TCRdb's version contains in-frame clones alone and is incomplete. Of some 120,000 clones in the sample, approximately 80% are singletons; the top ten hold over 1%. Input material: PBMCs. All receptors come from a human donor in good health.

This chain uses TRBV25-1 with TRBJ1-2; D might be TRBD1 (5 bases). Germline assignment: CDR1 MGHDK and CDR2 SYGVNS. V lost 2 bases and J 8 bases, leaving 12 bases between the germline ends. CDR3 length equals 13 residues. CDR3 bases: TGTGCCAGCAGTGAAGGGGGGTTGGAAGGCTACACCTTC. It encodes CASSEGGLEGYTF.

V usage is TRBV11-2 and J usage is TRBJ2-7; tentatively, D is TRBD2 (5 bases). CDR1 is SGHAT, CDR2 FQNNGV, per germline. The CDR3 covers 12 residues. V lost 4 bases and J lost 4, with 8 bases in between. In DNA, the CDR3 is TGTGCCAGCAGCTCAAGAGGGTACGAGCAGTACTTC. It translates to CASSSRGYEQYF.

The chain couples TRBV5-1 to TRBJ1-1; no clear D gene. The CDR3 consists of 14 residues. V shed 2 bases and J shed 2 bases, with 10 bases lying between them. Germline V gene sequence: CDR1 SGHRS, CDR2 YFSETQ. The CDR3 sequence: CASSFENPNTEAFF. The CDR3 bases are TGCGCCAGCAGCTTCGAGAATCCCAACACTGAAGCTTTCTTT.

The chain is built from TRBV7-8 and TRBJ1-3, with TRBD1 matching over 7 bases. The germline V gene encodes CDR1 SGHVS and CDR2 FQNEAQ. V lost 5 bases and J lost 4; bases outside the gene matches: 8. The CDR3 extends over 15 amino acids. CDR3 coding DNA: TGTGCCAGCAGCCTTCTAACAGGGGCGGGAAACACCATATATTTT. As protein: CASSLLTGAGNTIYF.

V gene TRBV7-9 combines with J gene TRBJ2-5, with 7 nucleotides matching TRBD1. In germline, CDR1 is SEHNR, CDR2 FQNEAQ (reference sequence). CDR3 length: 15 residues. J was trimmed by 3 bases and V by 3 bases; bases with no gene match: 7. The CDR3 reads CASSFSGTVEETQYF. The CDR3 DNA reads TGTGCCAGCAGCTTCTCCGGGACAGTAGAAGAGACCCAGTACTTC.

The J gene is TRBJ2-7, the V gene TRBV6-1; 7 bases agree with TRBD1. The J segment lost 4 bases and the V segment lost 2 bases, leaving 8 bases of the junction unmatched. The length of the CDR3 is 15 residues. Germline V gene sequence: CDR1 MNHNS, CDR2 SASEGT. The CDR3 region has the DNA TGTGCCAGCAGTGAACCGGCCGGGACAGATTACGAGCAGTACTTC. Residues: CASSEPAGTDYEQYF.